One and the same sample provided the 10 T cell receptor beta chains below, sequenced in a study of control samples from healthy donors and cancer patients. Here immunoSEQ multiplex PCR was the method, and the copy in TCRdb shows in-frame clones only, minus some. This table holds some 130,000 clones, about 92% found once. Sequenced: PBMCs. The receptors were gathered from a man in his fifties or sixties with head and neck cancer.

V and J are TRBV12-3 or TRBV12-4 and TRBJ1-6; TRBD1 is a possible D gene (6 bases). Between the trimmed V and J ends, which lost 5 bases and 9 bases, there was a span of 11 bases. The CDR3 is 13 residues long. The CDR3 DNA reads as TGTGCCAGCAGTCCTGTGACAGGTTCACCCCTCCACTTT. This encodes CASSPVTGSPLHF.

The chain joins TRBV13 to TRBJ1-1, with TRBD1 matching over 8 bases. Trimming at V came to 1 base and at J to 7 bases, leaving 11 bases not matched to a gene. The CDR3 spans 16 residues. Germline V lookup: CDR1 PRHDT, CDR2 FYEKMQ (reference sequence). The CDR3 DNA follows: TGTGCCAGCAGCTTAGTTGCAGGGGGCCTGGGGGGTGAAGCTTTCTTT. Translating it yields CASSLVAGGLGGEAFF.

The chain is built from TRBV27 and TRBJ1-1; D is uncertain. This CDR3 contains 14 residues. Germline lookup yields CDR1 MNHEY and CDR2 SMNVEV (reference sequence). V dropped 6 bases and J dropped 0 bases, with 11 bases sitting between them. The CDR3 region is CASSHRALNTEAFF. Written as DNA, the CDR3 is TGTGCCAGCAGCCACCGGGCCCTGAACACTGAAGCTTTCTTT.

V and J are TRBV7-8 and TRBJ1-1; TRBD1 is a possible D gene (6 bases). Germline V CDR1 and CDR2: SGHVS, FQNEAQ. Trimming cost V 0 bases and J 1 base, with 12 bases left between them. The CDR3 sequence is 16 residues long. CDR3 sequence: CASSLARGGANTEAFF. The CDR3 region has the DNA TGTGCCAGCAGCTTAGCCCGCGGGGGGGCGAACACTGAAGCTTTCTTT.

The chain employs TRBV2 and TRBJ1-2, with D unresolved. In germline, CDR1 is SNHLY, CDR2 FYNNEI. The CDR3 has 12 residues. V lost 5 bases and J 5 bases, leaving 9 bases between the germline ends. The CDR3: CASSWKGYGYTF. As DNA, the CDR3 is TGTGCCAGCAGTTGGAAGGGTTATGGCTACACCTTC.

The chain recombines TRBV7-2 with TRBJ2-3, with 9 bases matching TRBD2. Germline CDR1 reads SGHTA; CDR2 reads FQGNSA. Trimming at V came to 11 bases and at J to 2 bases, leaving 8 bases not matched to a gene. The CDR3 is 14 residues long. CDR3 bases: TGTGCCGGAGCCCTAGCGGGAAACACAGATACGCAGTATTTT. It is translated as CAGALAGNTDTQYF.

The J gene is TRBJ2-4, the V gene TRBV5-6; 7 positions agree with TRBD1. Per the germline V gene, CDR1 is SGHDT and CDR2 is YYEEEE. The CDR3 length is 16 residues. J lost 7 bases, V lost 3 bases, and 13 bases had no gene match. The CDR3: CASSSYSQGKLNIQYF. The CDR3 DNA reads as TGTGCCAGCAGCTCCTATTCACAGGGGAAGTTGAACATTCAGTACTTC.

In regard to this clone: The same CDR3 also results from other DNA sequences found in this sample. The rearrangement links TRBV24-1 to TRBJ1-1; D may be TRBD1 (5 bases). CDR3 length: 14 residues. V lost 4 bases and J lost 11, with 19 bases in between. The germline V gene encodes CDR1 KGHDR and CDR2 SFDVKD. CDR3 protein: CATSDQTATLGAFF. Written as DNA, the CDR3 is TGTGCCACCAGTGACCAGACAGCAACCCTTGGGGCTTTCTTT.

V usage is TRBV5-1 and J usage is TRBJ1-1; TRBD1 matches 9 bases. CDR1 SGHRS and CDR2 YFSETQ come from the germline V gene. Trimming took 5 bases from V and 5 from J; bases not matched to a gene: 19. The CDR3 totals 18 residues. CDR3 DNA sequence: TGCGCCAGCAGGAAACCCCTTGGGACAGGGCTCGGAGGAACTGAAGCTTTCTTT. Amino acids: CASRKPLGTGLGGTEAFF. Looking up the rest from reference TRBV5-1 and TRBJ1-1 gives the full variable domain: KAGVTQTPRYLIKTRGQQVTLSCSPISGHRSVSWYQQTPGQGLQFLFEYFSETQRNKGNFPGRFSGRQFSNSRSEMNVSTLELGDSALYLCASRKPLGTGLGGTEAFFGQGTRLTVV.

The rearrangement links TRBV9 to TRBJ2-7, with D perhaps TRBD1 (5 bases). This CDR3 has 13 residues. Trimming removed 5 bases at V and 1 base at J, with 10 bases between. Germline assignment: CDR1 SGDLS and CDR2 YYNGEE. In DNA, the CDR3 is TGTGCCAGCAGGGGGCAGGGATCCTACGAGCAGTACTTC. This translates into CASRGQGSYEQYF.